Listed here are 28 T cell receptor beta chains from one sample, sequenced in a study of T cells after yellow fever vaccination. TCRdb analysed the 5' RACE reads with MiXCR anew, one entry per CDR3 protein. The sample carries some 560,000 distinct CDR3 sequences, under 25% recorded once. The sample consisted of PBMCs, taken 15 days after the yellow fever booster vaccination. Source of these receptors: a man aged 30-40 years who received the YFV17D yellow fever vaccine.

The table lists this clonotype with a few counts. J is TRBJ1-5 and V is TRBV12-3 or TRBV12-4; 9 bases agree with TRBD1. The CDR3 has 15 amino acids. The ends lost 4 bases at V and 4 bases at J; junction bases unmatched: 5. The CDR3: CASSSGTGMNQPQHF. CDR3 sequence (DNA): TGTGCCAGCAGTTCCGGGACAGGGATGAATCAGCCCCAGCATTTT.

The chain employs TRBV7-2 and TRBJ2-7; TRBD1 matches at 7 bases. The germline V gene has CDR1 SGHTA and CDR2 FQGNSA. The CDR3 is made up of 15 amino acids. The V and J ends lost 0 bases and 3 bases, in that order; junction bases with no gene match: 5. CDR3 coding DNA: TGTGCCAGCAGCTTAGCGAGGCAGGGGGTCTACGAGCAGTACTTC. It specifies CASSLARQGVYEQYF.

The V gene is TRBV6-6, the J gene TRBJ2-7; D uncertain. Germline V lookup: CDR1 MNHNY, CDR2 SVGAGI (reference sequence). This CDR3 contains 13 residues. Trimming took off 2 bases at V and 4 bases at J, with 9 bases between the two ends. CDR3 DNA sequence: TGTGCCAGCAGTTACGAAGTAGCTTACGAGCAGTACTTC. This encodes CASSYEVAYEQYF.

This clonotype was found a few times. This sequence joins TRBV5-5 and TRBJ2-2, with 12 bases lining up with TRBD2. The CDR3 length is 16 residues. Germline-derived CDR1 and CDR2 are SGHKS and YYEKEE (reference sequence). V lost 1 base and J lost 7; bases outside the gene matches: 5. In DNA, the CDR3 is TGTGCCAGCAGCTTGCTGCTAGCGGGAGGGGTCGGGGAGCTGTTTTTT. Amino acid sequence: CASSLLLAGGVGELFF.

This chain joins TRBV30 and TRBJ2-3; D may correspond to TRBD1 or TRBD2 (5 bases each). Germline V gene lookup returns CDR1 GTSNPN and CDR2 SVGIG (reference sequence). This CDR3 has 13 residues. Trimming cost V 3 bases and J 2 bases, with 9 bases left between them. In nucleotides, the CDR3 is TGTGCCTGGAGCACGGGGCTCACAGATACGCAGTATTTT. This codes for CAWSTGLTDTQYF.

This clonotype has more than one count but fewer than ten. The J gene is TRBJ2-2, the V gene TRBV5-1, with 7 bases aligning to TRBD2. The CDR3 has 12 amino acids. The ends lost 7 bases at V and 6 bases at J; junction bases unmatched: 3. Germline-derived CDR1 and CDR2 are SGHRS and YFSETQ. Here the CDR3 DNA reads TGCGCCAGCTCGGGACTATCCGGGGAGCTGTTTTTT. Encoded protein: CASSGLSGELFF.

The chain is built from TRBV12-3 or TRBV12-4 and TRBJ2-7; D is possibly TRBD2 (6 bases). V shed 6 bases and J shed 4 bases, with 19 bases lying between them. This CDR3 spans 15 amino acids. The CDR3 DNA is TGTGCCAGCAGCTTGAGACGGGGGTTGGGGTACGAGCAGTACTTC. Amino acid sequence: CASSLRRGLGYEQYF.

The chain uses TRBV27 and TRBJ2-2; possibly TRBD1 or TRBD2 for D (5 bases each). CDR3 length: 16 amino acids. Looked up from germline, CDR1 is MNHEY and CDR2 is SMNVEV (reference sequence). Between the trimmed V and J ends, which lost 3 bases and 3 bases, there was a span of 14 bases. CDR3: CASSLYGTSHTGELFF. For the CDR3, the DNA is TGTGCCAGCAGTTTGTATGGGACCTCGCACACCGGGGAGCTGTTTTTT.

This chain links TRBV28 with TRBJ2-6; possibly TRBD2 for D (6 bases). CDR3 length: 18 amino acids. Per germline, CDR1 MDHEN and CDR2 SYDVKM. Trimming left V 6 bases short and J 2 bases short, with 20 bases between. CDR3 sequence: CASRMAGSRAAGANVLTF. In DNA form, the CDR3 reads TGTGCCAGCAGAATGGCGGGGAGCAGGGCGGCTGGGGCCAACGTCCTGACTTTC. The full variable domain, with the rest looked up from reference TRBV28 and TRBJ2-6, is DVKVTQSSRYLVKRTGEKVFLECVQDMDHENMFWYRQDPGLGLRLIYFSYDVKMKEKGDIPEGYSVSREKKERFSLILESASTNQTSMYLCASRMAGSRAAGANVLTFGAGSRLTVL.

The chain couples TRBV7-2 to TRBJ2-3; 9 nucleotides agree with TRBD1. The ends lost 7 bases at V and 9 bases at J; junction bases unmatched: 11. The CDR3 runs to 14 residues. CDR1 and CDR2 from the germline V gene are SGHTA and FQGNSA. The CDR3: CASTSGTGSATQYF. CDR3 DNA: TGTGCCAGCACCTCCGGGACAGGGTCCGCCACGCAGTATTTT.

V gene TRBV6-5 combines with J gene TRBJ2-1; 11 nucleotides line up with TRBD2. CDR1 is MNHEY and CDR2 is SVGAGI in the germline V gene. The length of the CDR3 is 19 residues. V trimming: 2 bases; J trimming: 3 bases; junction bases outside the gene matches: 12. CDR3 DNA sequence: TGTGCCAGCAGTTACAGGACTAGCGGGCGACGACCCGGCTACAATGAGCAGTTCTTC. Protein: CASSYRTSGRRPGYNEQFF.

V usage is TRBV19 and J usage is TRBJ2-7; D might be TRBD1 or TRBD2, each matching 6 bases. Germline V gene data show CDR1 as LNHDA and CDR2 as SQIVND (reference sequence). Trimming pared 3 bases from V and 1 base from J, leaving 10 bases between. The CDR3 has 14 amino acids. CDR3 loop: CASSIGGRSYEQYF. CDR3 nucleotides: TGTGCCAGTAGTATCGGGGGCCGGTCCTACGAGCAGTACTTC.

This clonotype was picked up a small number of times. The chain recombines TRBV20-1 with TRBJ2-5, with D hard to call. Germline values: CDR1 DFQATT, CDR2 SNEGSKA (reference sequence). This CDR3 comprises 13 residues. Trimming took 3 bases from V and 5 from J, leaving 13 bases between them. The CDR3 reads CSASFPVMETQYF. The DNA of the CDR3 is TGCAGTGCTAGCTTCCCAGTGATGGAGACCCAGTACTTC.

This clonotype was observed a few times. The chain joins TRBV20-1 to TRBJ2-5, with 10 bases that match TRBD2. This CDR3 has 14 residues. After removal of 4 bases from V and 5 bases from J, the junction contained 7 bases not matched to a gene. Looked up from germline, CDR1 is DFQATT and CDR2 is SNEGSKA (reference sequence). The CDR3: CSATSLAGEETQYF. The CDR3 bases are TGCAGTGCTACGAGTCTAGCGGGAGAGGAGACCCAGTACTTC.

This sequence joins TRBV12-3 or TRBV12-4 and TRBJ1-5; TRBD1 matches 7 bases. This CDR3 comprises 15 residues. With 7 bases clipped from V and 4 bases from J, the junction kept 10 bases outside the gene matches. The CDR3 loop is CASTRNRDRNQPQHF. CDR3 nucleotide sequence: TGTGCCAGCACTCGTAACCGGGACAGAAATCAGCCCCAGCATTTT.

The rearrangement joins TRBV10-2 to TRBJ2-2, with TRBD2 matching 12 bases. The germline V gene encodes CDR1 WSHSY and CDR2 SAAADI. J lost 5 bases, V lost 8 bases, and 6 bases had no gene match. The length of the CDR3 is 15 residues. The CDR3 DNA reads as TGCGCCAGCGAACTAGCGGGAGGAGGTACCGGGGAGCTGTTTTTT. Translating it yields CASELAGGGTGELFF.

V and J are TRBV3-1 and TRBJ2-7; D perhaps matches TRBD1 (6 bases). The CDR3 has 13 residues. CDR1 and CDR2 (germline): LGHDT, YNNKEL (reference sequence). The V end lost 6 bases, the J end lost 0 bases, and 9 bases lay between the germline ends. The CDR3 DNA is TGTGCCAGCAGACGCAGGGGCTCCTACGAGCAGTACTTC. Translating it yields CASRRRGSYEQYF.

J is TRBJ2-1 and V is TRBV5-6, with D hard to call. Trimming left V 2 bases short and J 7 bases short, with 16 bases between. The germline gives CDR1 SGHDT, CDR2 YYEEEE. The CDR3 runs 15 residues. The CDR3 is CASSLIRQKGNEQFF. As DNA, the CDR3 is TGTGCCAGCAGCTTAATTCGGCAGAAAGGGAATGAGCAGTTCTTC.

This clonotype was seen repeatedly, ten times or more. The rearrangement uses TRBV4-2 and TRBJ2-5, with 10 bases lining up with TRBD2. Per germline, CDR1 LGHNA and CDR2 YNFKEQ. J gave up 5 bases and V 0 bases, and 9 bases lay outside the gene matches. The CDR3 spans 17 residues. The CDR3: CASSQEAGGSFLETQYF. The CDR3 bases are TGTGCCAGCAGCCAAGAAGCGGGAGGGTCCTTTTTGGAGACCCAGTACTTC.

The V and J genes are TRBV11-2 and TRBJ2-6; D may be TRBD2 (7 bases). Germline CDR1 SGHAT, CDR2 FQNNGV. This CDR3 has 20 amino acids. Trimming shortened V by 3 bases and J by 0 bases, and 21 bases separated the two germline ends. The CDR3 region has the DNA TGTGCCAGCAGCTTCCTCCGGGGGGCACAACCATCCTCTGGGGCCAACGTCCTGACTTTC. Protein sequence: CASSFLRGAQPSSGANVLTF.

The V gene is TRBV7-6, the J gene TRBJ2-7; D might be TRBD1 (6 bases). The CDR3 contains 14 residues. V shed 0 bases and J shed 5 bases, with 11 bases lying between them. CDR1 SGHVS and CDR2 FNYEAQ come from the germline V gene. The CDR3 sequence is CASSLAIQGNEQYF. The CDR3 DNA is TGTGCCAGCAGCTTAGCCATCCAGGGGAACGAGCAGTACTTC.

The V gene is TRBV7-9, the J gene TRBJ2-1; D not certain. The germline CDR1 and CDR2 sequences are SEHNR and FQNEAQ (reference sequence). Trimming took 6 bases from V and 6 from J, leaving 15 bases between them. This CDR3 region has 14 residues. The CDR3 region has the DNA TGTGCCAGCAGAGAATATCGTGGCCCCAATGAGCAGTTCTTC. Translated: CASREYRGPNEQFF.

The chain carries TRBV4-3 and TRBJ1-5; no firm D call. This CDR3 region has 13 residues. CDR1 LGHNA and CDR2 YSLEER come from the germline V gene. Trimming stripped 4 bases from V and 7 bases from J, with 11 bases between. The CDR3 DNA reads as TGCGCCAGCAGCCGGGATATGGGGCAGCCCCAGCATTTT. Its protein is CASSRDMGQPQHF.

This clonotype has a count of ten or more. The genes are TRBV10-3 and TRBJ2-3; 8 bases line up with TRBD2. The V and J ends lost 4 bases and 0 bases, in that order; junction bases with no gene match: 3. This CDR3 spans 15 amino acids. Per the germline V gene, CDR1 is ENHRY and CDR2 is SYGVKD. CDR3 amino acids: CAISVLAGSTDTQYF. For the CDR3, the DNA is TGTGCCATCAGTGTTTTAGCGGGAAGCACAGATACGCAGTATTTT.

This clonotype turned up a few times. V gene TRBV10-3 combines with J gene TRBJ1-2, with D maybe TRBD1 (5 bases). The CDR3 has 13 residues. Germline CDR1 reads ENHRY; CDR2 reads SYGVKD. Trimming removed 6 bases at V and 8 bases at J, with 16 bases between. The CDR3 DNA sequence: TGTGCCATCAGCCGGGACCGAGACGTGGGCTACACCTTC. The encoded protein is CAISRDRDVGYTF.

CDR3 loop: CASSPSIALPGEQYF. Written as DNA, the CDR3 is TGTGCCAGCTCACCCTCAATAGCGCTCCCCGGCGAGCAGTACTTC. V gene TRBV18 combines with J gene TRBJ2-7; maybe TRBD2 (5 bases). Per germline, CDR1 KGHSH and CDR2 LQKENI. This CDR3 spans 15 amino acids. The germline V and J ends were trimmed by 3 bases and 6 bases, with 18 bases remaining between them.

This clonotype turned up a few times. The chain joins TRBV18 to TRBJ2-7, with TRBD1 identical over 8 bases. The CDR3 loop spans 16 amino acids. Germline V lookup: CDR1 KGHSH, CDR2 LQKENI. The junction had 9 bases not matched to a gene; V was cut back by 2 bases and J by 3 bases. Written as DNA, the CDR3 is TGTGCCAGCTCACCAACTTTTCGGACAGGGAACTACGAGCAGTACTTC. Residues: CASSPTFRTGNYEQYF.

CDR3 DNA: TGTGCCAGTAGTCCTACCGTCGGGACTAGTATCTACAATGAGCAGTTCTTC. As protein: CASSPTVGTSIYNEQFF. This chain links TRBV19 with TRBJ2-1; TRBD2 agrees at 8 bases. Germline V gene data show CDR1 as LNHDA and CDR2 as SQIVND (reference sequence). This CDR3 has 17 residues. Trimming took 5 bases from V and 3 from J; bases not matched to a gene: 12.